Shown below are 20 T cell receptor beta chains from a single sample sequenced in a study of T cells in Graves' hyperthyroidism and ophthalmopathy. The investigators amplified TCR beta CDR3 regions from RNA transcripts. First-round RT-PCR targeting the TCR CDR3 was performed with the HTBI primer set. Each CDR3 protein gets one entry after TCRdb re-called the multiplex PCR reads with MiXCR. The data contain over 450,000 distinct CDR3 sequences, under 15% of them seen just once; the ten biggest clones take up around 17%. The sample taken for sequencing was blood. Source of these receptors: a woman aged 18-29 years with Graves' hyperthyroidism.

This chain connects TRBV7-6 to TRBJ2-5; 9 bases agree with TRBD2. The CDR3 totals 14 residues. CDR1 and CDR2 (germline): SGHVS, FNYEAQ. The J segment lost 5 bases and the V segment lost 3 bases, leaving 4 bases of the junction unmatched. In DNA form, the CDR3 reads TGTGCCAGCAGCTTCATAGCGGGAGCGGAGACCCAGTACTTC. Its translation: CASSFIAGAETQYF.

The chain combines TRBV5-1 with TRBJ2-3, with 9 bases that match TRBD2. CDR1 and CDR2 (germline): SGHRS, YFSETQ. CDR3 length: 16 residues. V gave up 4 bases and J gave up 4 bases; unmatched junction bases: 10. The CDR3 DNA reads TGCGCCAGCAGCGCCGGACTAGCGCAAGAGGCAGATACGCAGTATTTT. It yields the protein CASSAGLAQEADTQYF.

This clonotype was detected ten times or more. This rearrangement joins TRBV5-1 to TRBJ1-5; D remains ambiguous. Trimming cost V 0 bases and J 0 bases, with 10 bases left between them. Germline V gives CDR1 SGHRS, CDR2 YFSETQ. The CDR3 loop spans 16 amino acids. This CDR3 reads CASSLGTGYSNQPQHF. CDR3 in DNA: TGCGCCAGCAGCTTGGGAACCGGATATAGCAATCAGCCCCAGCATTTT.

The rearrangement joins TRBV7-9 to TRBJ1-5; D gene ambiguous. The V and J ends lost 5 bases and 10 bases respectively, with 12 bases between them. Germline CDR1 is SEHNR and CDR2 is FQNEAQ (reference sequence). The CDR3 runs to 12 residues. The chain's CDR3 is CASSLERDPQHF. The CDR3 nucleotides are TGTGCCAGCAGCCTCGAACGGGATCCCCAGCATTTT.

At least ten counts were recorded for this clonotype. V and J are TRBV20-1 and TRBJ2-5, with 7 bases lining up with TRBD2. Germline V lookup: CDR1 DFQATT, CDR2 SNEGSKA (reference sequence). The CDR3 extends over 16 amino acids. With 0 bases clipped from V and 5 bases from J, the junction kept 12 bases outside the gene matches. The chain's CDR3 is CSARDPSGILRETQYF. CDR3 in DNA: TGCAGTGCTAGAGATCCAAGCGGGATCCTCCGGGAGACCCAGTACTTC.

This clonotype occurred many times. The chain recombines TRBV13 with TRBJ2-3; D gene unclear. The germline V and J ends were trimmed by 4 bases and 0 bases, with 14 bases remaining between them. Germline CDR1 is PRHDT and CDR2 is FYEKMQ (reference sequence). The CDR3 contains 16 residues. The CDR3 bases are TGTGCCAGCAGCTCCCCAAGATCTTCTAGCACAGATACGCAGTATTTT. Its translation is CASSSPRSSSTDTQYF.

The table lists this clonotype with many counts. The rearrangement joins TRBV30 to TRBJ2-5; 12 nucleotides agree with TRBD1. V lost 4 bases to trimming and J lost 4 bases; unmatched junction nucleotides: 10. Germline loops: CDR1 GTSNPN, CDR2 SVGIG (reference sequence). The CDR3 has 16 amino acids. CDR3 amino acids: CAWTILGQGAGETQYF. DNA of the CDR3: TGTGCCTGGACCATACTGGGACAGGGGGCGGGAGAGACCCAGTACTTC.

The rearrangement joins TRBV6-2 or TRBV6-3 to TRBJ1-2; 8 bases agree with TRBD1. The J segment lost 5 bases and the V segment lost 2 bases, leaving 7 bases of the junction unmatched. There are 15 residues in the CDR3. Germline CDR1 is MNHEY and CDR2 is SVGEGT. For the CDR3, the DNA is TGTGCCAGCAGTTACGGAGGACAGGGAGTATATGGCTACACCTTC. Protein sequence: CASSYGGQGVYGYTF.

Many counts were recorded for this clonotype. CDR3 DNA sequence: TGTGCCAGCAGCCAATATGGACAGGGAACGAACACTGAAGCTTTCTTT. Translating gives CASSQYGQGTNTEAFF. This chain connects TRBV3-1 to TRBJ1-1; TRBD1 matches 8 bases. The J segment lost 1 base and the V segment lost 2 bases, leaving 6 bases of the junction unmatched. CDR1 and CDR2 (germline): LGHDT, YNNKEL (reference sequence). The CDR3 is 16 amino acids. Based on the CDR3 plus reference TRBV3-1 and TRBJ1-1, the full variable domain is DTAVSQTPKYLVTQMGNDKSIKCEQNLGHDTMYWYKQDSKKFLKIMFSYNNKELIINETVPNRFSPKSPDKAHLNLHINSLELGDSAVYFCASSQYGQGTNTEAFFGQGTRLTVV.

In regard to this clonotype: This clone may be a read error of a much larger clone one base away. The chain combines TRBV2 with TRBJ2-1; D is unresolved. From germline, CDR1 is SNHLY and CDR2 FYNNEI. The CDR3 has 11 amino acids. Trimming took off 5 bases at V and 6 bases at J, with 5 bases between the two ends. The CDR3 nucleotides are TGTGCCAGCAGTCGCCTCAATGAGCAGTTCTTC. The encoded protein is CASSRLNEQFF.

This clonotype has a handful of counts. The chain joins TRBV5-1 to TRBJ1-2; TRBD1 aligns across 12 bases. J lost 8 bases, V lost 4 bases, and 6 bases had no gene match. Per the germline V gene, CDR1 is SGHRS and CDR2 is YFSETQ. There are 14 residues in the CDR3. The CDR3 here is CASSGGQGARGYTF. The CDR3 DNA reads as TGCGCCAGCAGCGGGGGACAGGGGGCGCGGGGCTACACCTTC.

This clonotype was observed at least ten times. The CDR3 bases are TGCGCCAGCAGTGGGACAGATCGGACTGAAGCTTTCTTT. Amino acid sequence: CASSGTDRTEAFF. The V gene is TRBV10-2, the J gene TRBJ1-1; tentative D call: TRBD1 (6 bases). Germline CDR1 reads WSHSY; CDR2 reads SAAADI. The CDR3 is 13 amino acids. V lost 4 bases and J lost 5, with 11 bases in between.

The chain combines TRBV4-1 with TRBJ2-6, with 7 bases fitting TRBD1. After removal of 0 bases from V and 0 bases from J, the junction contained 8 bases not matched to a gene. Germline V CDR1 and CDR2: MGHRA, YSYEKL. This CDR3 is 19 amino acids long. In DNA, the CDR3 is TGCGCCAGCAGCCAAGAAGGGGGCACCTTCGCCTCTGGGGCCAACGTCCTGACTTTC. This sequence encodes CASSQEGGTFASGANVLTF.

The chain carries TRBV5-1 and TRBJ2-4, with a weak D call TRBD1 (7 bases). Germline V gene data show CDR1 as SGHRS and CDR2 as YFSETQ. The V end was cut by 0 bases, the J end by 0 bases, with 16 bases between. The CDR3 contains 18 residues. CDR3 nucleotides: TGCGCCAGCAGCTTGGGCCAGGGGGGCGGACTAGCCAAAAACATTCAGTACTTC. Its translation: CASSLGQGGGLAKNIQYF.

The J gene is TRBJ2-2, the V gene TRBV24-1; TRBD2 might be the D (5 bases). Trimming left V 0 bases short and J 5 bases short, with 9 bases between. The CDR3 loop spans 15 amino acids. Looked up from germline, CDR1 is KGHDR and CDR2 is SFDVKD. The CDR3 sequence is CATSDLTGRTGELFF. CDR3 DNA: TGTGCCACCAGTGATTTGACGGGAAGGACCGGGGAGCTGTTTTTT.

There are many counts of this clonotype. The chain uses TRBV18 and TRBJ2-5; no reliable D call. Trimming cost V 5 bases and J 1 base, with 14 bases left between them. There are 15 residues in the CDR3. Germline V gene lookup returns CDR1 KGHSH and CDR2 LQKENI. The CDR3 sequence: CASSSSDWGQETQYF. The CDR3 nucleotides are TGTGCCAGCTCATCGTCTGACTGGGGCCAAGAGACCCAGTACTTC.

Ten or more counts support this clonotype. The DNA for the CDR3 is TGTGCCAGTAGTATATCCCCCCGACAGGGTAGGAGGGATGAAAAACTGTTTTTT. The encoded protein is CASSISPRQGRRDEKLFF. The chain is built from TRBV19 and TRBJ1-4; 7 bases align to TRBD1. CDR1 and CDR2 (germline): LNHDA, SQIVND (reference sequence). The CDR3 loop spans 18 amino acids. V trimming: 2 bases; J trimming: 6 bases; junction bases outside the gene matches: 15.

A remark on this clonotype: A much more abundant neighbour one base away suggests this may be a read error. The conserved closing phenylalanine or tryptophan is absent in this CDR3, likely reflecting a read error. The chain is built from TRBV20-1 and TRBJ1-1; D may be TRBD1 (5 bases). V was clipped by 2 bases and J by 1 base, with 11 bases between them. The CDR3 runs to 14 residues. The germline gives CDR1 DFQATT, CDR2 SNEGSKA (reference sequence). In DNA, the CDR3 is TGCAGTGCTAGACAGGGTAACGCGAACACTGAAGCTTTCTCT. Translated: CSARQGNANTEAFS.

This clonotype was picked up many times. V usage is TRBV27 and J usage is TRBJ2-7; unclear D gene. This CDR3 is 14 amino acids long. The V gene's germline CDR1 is MNHEY and CDR2 SMNVEV (reference sequence). Trimming removed 3 bases at V and 0 bases at J, with 9 bases between. This chain's CDR3 is CASSFRDTSYEQYF. Here the CDR3 DNA reads TGTGCCAGCAGTTTCCGAGACACCTCCTACGAGCAGTACTTC.

Ten or more counts support this clonotype. The chain combines TRBV20-1 with TRBJ2-3; the match to TRBD2 covers 16 bases. Losses at the gene ends were 2 bases for V and 1 base for J; bases not matched to a gene: 6. The CDR3 length is 18 residues. The germline V gene has CDR1 DFQATT and CDR2 SNEGSKA (reference sequence). CDR3 loop: CSARTGLAGGLGTDTQYF. The CDR3 DNA reads as TGCAGTGCTAGAACGGGACTAGCGGGAGGGTTAGGCACAGATACGCAGTATTTT.